A selection of T cell receptor beta chains follows, all from one sample in a study of blood T cell repertoires in COVID-19. Method: immunoSEQ multiplex PCR; TCRdb's copy keeps in-frame clones and lacks some. The table lists over 200,000 clones, less than 90% of them singletons. Sequencing used PBMCs or T cells enriched from blood (not recorded which). Source of these receptors: a woman between 50 and 59 years old in a cohort exposed to, infected with or recovered from COVID-19 (not recorded which). Both conserved end residues are part of each CDR3. Fields, in order: J gene, V gene, CDR3 protein.

J gene: TRBJ1-6; V gene: TRBV5-1; CDR3 protein: CASSLQGAGVRSSPLHF
J gene: TRBJ1-2; V gene: TRBV11-2; CDR3 protein: CASSLINYGYTF
J gene: TRBJ1-2; V gene: TRBV6-5; CDR3 protein: CASSSDRGPGYGYTF
J gene: TRBJ2-7; V gene: TRBV28; CDR3 protein: CASSRTAYEQYF
J gene: TRBJ2-5; V gene: TRBV4-2; CDR3 protein: CASSQDLQQETQYF
J gene: TRBJ1-4; V gene: TRBV28; CDR3 protein: CASSLWEATATNEKLFF
J gene: TRBJ2-7; V gene: TRBV7-6; CDR3 protein: CGATRLYEQYF
J gene: TRBJ2-5; V gene: TRBV5-1; CDR3 protein: CASSLVRDGAGGETQYF
J gene: TRBJ1-2; V gene: TRBV19; CDR3 protein: CASSPGGAGAVYGYTF
J gene: TRBJ2-2; V gene: TRBV5-4; CDR3 protein: CASSLAQRGPGELFF
J gene: TRBJ1-4; V gene: TRBV5-1; CDR3 protein: CASSPGTGFNEKLFF
J gene: TRBJ2-2; V gene: TRBV5-4; CDR3 protein: CASSLGLAGGRGTGELFF
J gene: TRBJ2-1; V gene: TRBV9; CDR3 protein: CASSVGGGAYNEQFF
J gene: TRBJ2-1; V gene: TRBV10-2; CDR3 protein: CASRYREALSSYNEQFF
J gene: TRBJ2-6; V gene: TRBV11-2; CDR3 protein: CASALLAGASPGANVLTF
J gene: TRBJ2-5; V gene: TRBV10-3; CDR3 protein: CAISEAQEETQYF
J gene: TRBJ1-1; V gene: TRBV2; CDR3 protein: CASSVGRTGGMNTEAFF
J gene: TRBJ1-1; V gene: TRBV6-6; CDR3 protein: CASSRSGTGLSTEAFF
J gene: TRBJ1-4; V gene: TRBV7-2; CDR3 protein: CASSSGGLPNEKLFF
J gene: TRBJ2-1; V gene: TRBV5-1; CDR3 protein: CASIPDRVGNEQFF
J gene: TRBJ2-5; V gene: TRBV7-2; CDR3 protein: CASSLRLAGGETQYF
J gene: TRBJ1-2; V gene: TRBV28; CDR3 protein: CASSPLEDRVNYGYTF
J gene: TRBJ1-4; V gene: TRBV12-3/TRBV12-4; CDR3 protein: CASSLSGNEKLFF
J gene: TRBJ2-5; V gene: TRBV10-2; CDR3 protein: CASSGVGEETQYF